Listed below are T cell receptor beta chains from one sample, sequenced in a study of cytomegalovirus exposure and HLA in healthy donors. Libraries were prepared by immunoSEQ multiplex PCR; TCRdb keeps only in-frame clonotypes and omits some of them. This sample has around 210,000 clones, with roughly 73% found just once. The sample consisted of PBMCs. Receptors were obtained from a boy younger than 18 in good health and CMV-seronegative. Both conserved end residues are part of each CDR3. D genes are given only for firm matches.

CASSSTTGSPLHF	TGTGCCAGCAGTTCGACGACAGGGAGTCCCCTCCACTTT	TRBJ1-6	TRBV27	TRBD1
CSSSFLYEQYF	TGTTCCAGCAGCTTCCTCTACGAGCAGTACTTC	TRBJ2-7	TRBV7-9	NA
CSSSSLKGQHNQPQHF	TGTTCCAGCAGCTCCCTAAAGGGACAACACAATCAGCCCCAGCATTTT	TRBJ1-5	TRBV7-9	NA
CASSPFPRGADTQYF	TGTGCCAGCAGCCCATTCCCTCGGGGGGCGGATACGCAGTATTTT	TRBJ2-3	TRBV7-2	NA
CASRELAPTGELFF	TGTGCCAGCAGAGAACTAGCGCCCACCGGGGAGCTGTTTTTT	TRBJ2-2	TRBV2	TRBD2
CSARQGAWYEQYF	TGCAGCGCCAGACAGGGGGCATGGTACGAGCAGTACTTC	TRBJ2-7	TRBV29-1	TRBD1
CASSHRDRAVYGYTF	TGTGCCAGCAGCCATCGGGACAGAGCTGTCTATGGCTACACCTTC	TRBJ1-2	TRBV5-6	TRBD1
CASSVVGASRNEQFF	TGTGCCAGCAGCGTAGTAGGGGCTAGTCGCAATGAGCAGTTCTTC	TRBJ2-1	TRBV9	NA
CAISESKVWYSGGTEAFF	TGTGCCATCAGTGAGTCGAAGGTATGGTATTCGGGTGGCACTGAAGCTTTCTTT	TRBJ1-1	TRBV10-3	NA
CASSPSVSRAYEQYF	TGTGCCAGTAGCCCCTCGGTTAGCAGGGCCTACGAGCAGTACTTC	TRBJ2-7	TRBV19	NA
CASSLGLVRDEQYF	TGTGCCAGCAGCTTAGGGCTAGTTCGGGACGAGCAGTACTTC	TRBJ2-7	TRBV11-2	NA
CAIASGGDTEAFF	TGTGCCATCGCTAGTGGGGGGGACACTGAAGCTTTCTTT	TRBJ1-1	TRBV10-3	NA
CSVEGQGNNYGYTF	TGCAGCGTTGAGGGACAAGGGAATAACTATGGCTACACCTTC	TRBJ1-2	TRBV29-1	NA
CASSQDGDRPYQPQHF	TGTGCCAGCAGCCAAGATGGGGACAGGCCCTATCAGCCCCAGCATTTT	TRBJ1-5	TRBV4-2	TRBD1
CAVDRGLFSGNTIYF	TGTGCCGTGGACAGGGGGCTTTTCTCTGGAAACACCATATATTTT	TRBJ1-3	TRBV6-1	TRBD1
CASSLYSDRGGTYNEQFF	TGTGCCAGCAGTTTATACTCGGACAGGGGGGGCACCTACAATGAGCAGTTCTTC	TRBJ2-1	TRBV27	TRBD1
CASSIAPGTGYHGELFF	TGTGCCAGTAGTATAGCCCCCGGGACAGGGTACCATGGGGAGCTGTTTTTT	TRBJ2-2	TRBV19	TRBD1
CASSLAGGRQETQYF	TGTGCCAGCAGTTTAGCGGGGGGGCGACAAGAGACCCAGTACTTC	TRBJ2-5	TRBV6-5	TRBD2
CASSSAGTSGYNEQFF	TGTGCCAGCAGCTCCGCCGGGACTAGCGGGTACAATGAGCAGTTCTTC	TRBJ2-1	TRBV7-9	TRBD2
CASSQTGDNQPQHF	TGCGCCAGCAGCCAGACAGGGGACAATCAGCCCCAGCATTTT	TRBJ1-5	TRBV5-1	TRBD1
CASSSQGAGQPQHF	TGTGCCAGCAGTTCCCAGGGGGCAGGCCAGCCCCAGCATTTT	TRBJ1-5	TRBV6-5	TRBD1
CASSARAGAYSGANVLTF	TGTGCCAGCAGTGCGAGAGCGGGGGCCTACTCTGGGGCCAACGTCCTGACTTTC	TRBJ2-6	TRBV27	TRBD2
CATSPGRRETGELFF	TGTGCCACCAGCCCAGGGCGGAGGGAAACCGGGGAGCTGTTTTTT	TRBJ2-2	TRBV15	NA
CASSAGQGAYSPLHF	TGTGCCAGCAGCGCCGGACAGGGCGCGTATTCACCCCTCCACTTT	TRBJ1-6	TRBV13	TRBD1
CASSQTGLNQPQHF	TGTGCCAGCAGCCAGACAGGCCTAAATCAGCCCCAGCATTTT	TRBJ1-5	TRBV6-1	NA
CAIRAAGVREQFF	TGTGCCATCAGAGCAGCGGGAGTAAGGGAGCAGTTCTTC	TRBJ2-1	TRBV10-3	TRBD2